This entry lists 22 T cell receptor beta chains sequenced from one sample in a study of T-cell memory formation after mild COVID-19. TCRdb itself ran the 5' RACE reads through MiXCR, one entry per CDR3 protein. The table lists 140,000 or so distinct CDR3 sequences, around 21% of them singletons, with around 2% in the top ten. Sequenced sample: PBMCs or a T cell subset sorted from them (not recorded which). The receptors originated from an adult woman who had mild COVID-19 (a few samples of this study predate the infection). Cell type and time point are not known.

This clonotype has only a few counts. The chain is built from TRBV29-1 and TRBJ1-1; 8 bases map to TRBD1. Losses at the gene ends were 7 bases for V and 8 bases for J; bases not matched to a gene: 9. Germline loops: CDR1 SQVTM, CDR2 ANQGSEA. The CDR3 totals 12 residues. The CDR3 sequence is CSARDRGGEAFF. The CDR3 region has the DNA TGCAGCGCTCGAGACAGGGGCGGAGAAGCTTTCTTT.

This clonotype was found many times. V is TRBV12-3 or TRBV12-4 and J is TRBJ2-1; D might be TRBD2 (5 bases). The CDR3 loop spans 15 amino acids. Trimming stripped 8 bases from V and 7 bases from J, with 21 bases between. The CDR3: CASRSTGMRGNEQFF. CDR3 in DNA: TGTGCCAGCCGAAGCACGGGGATGCGCGGGAATGAGCAGTTCTTC.

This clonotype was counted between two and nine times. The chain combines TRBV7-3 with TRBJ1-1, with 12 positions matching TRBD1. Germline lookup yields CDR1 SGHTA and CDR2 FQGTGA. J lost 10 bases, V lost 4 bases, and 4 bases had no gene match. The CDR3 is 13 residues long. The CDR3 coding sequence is TGTGCCAGCAGCTCAGGGGACAGGGGGCGAGCTTTCTTT. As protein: CASSSGDRGRAFF.

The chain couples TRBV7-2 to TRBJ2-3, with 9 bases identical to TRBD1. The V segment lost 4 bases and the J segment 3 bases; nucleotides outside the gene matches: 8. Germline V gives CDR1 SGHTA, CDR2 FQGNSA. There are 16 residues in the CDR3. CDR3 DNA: TGTGCCAGCAGCTCCGCCTCGACAGGGGGTACAGATACGCAGTATTTT. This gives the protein CASSSASTGGTDTQYF.

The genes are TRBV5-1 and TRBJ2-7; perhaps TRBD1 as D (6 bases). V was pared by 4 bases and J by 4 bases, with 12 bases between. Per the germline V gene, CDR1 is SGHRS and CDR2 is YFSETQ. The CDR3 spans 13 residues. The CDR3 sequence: CASSSGQPYEQYF. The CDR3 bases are TGCGCCAGCAGCAGCGGACAGCCATACGAGCAGTACTTC.

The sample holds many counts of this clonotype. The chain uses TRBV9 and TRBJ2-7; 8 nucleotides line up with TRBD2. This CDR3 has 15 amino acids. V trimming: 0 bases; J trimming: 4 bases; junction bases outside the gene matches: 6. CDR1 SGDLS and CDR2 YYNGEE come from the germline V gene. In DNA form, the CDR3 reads TGTGCCAGCAGCGTAGGAATTAGCGGGAATTACGAGCAGTACTTC. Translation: CASSVGISGNYEQYF.

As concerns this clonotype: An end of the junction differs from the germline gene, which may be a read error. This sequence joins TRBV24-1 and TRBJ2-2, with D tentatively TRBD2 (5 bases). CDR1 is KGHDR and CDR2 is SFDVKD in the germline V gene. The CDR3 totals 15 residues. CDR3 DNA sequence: TGTGTCACCCGACTGGAGGTTCAGGATGCCGGGGAGCTGTTTTTT. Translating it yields CVTRLEVQDAGELFF.

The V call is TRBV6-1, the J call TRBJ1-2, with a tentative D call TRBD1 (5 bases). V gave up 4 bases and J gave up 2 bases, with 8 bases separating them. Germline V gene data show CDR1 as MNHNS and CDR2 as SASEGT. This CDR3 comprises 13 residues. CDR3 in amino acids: CASSVGGNYGYTF. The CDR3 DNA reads TGTGCCAGCAGTGTCGGGGGGAACTATGGCTACACCTTC.

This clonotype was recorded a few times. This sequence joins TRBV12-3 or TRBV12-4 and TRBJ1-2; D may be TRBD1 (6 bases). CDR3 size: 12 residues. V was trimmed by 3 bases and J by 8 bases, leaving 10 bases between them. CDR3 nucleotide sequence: TGTGCCAGCAGTTTCGGGGGGCTGGGCTACACCTTC. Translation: CASSFGGLGYTF.

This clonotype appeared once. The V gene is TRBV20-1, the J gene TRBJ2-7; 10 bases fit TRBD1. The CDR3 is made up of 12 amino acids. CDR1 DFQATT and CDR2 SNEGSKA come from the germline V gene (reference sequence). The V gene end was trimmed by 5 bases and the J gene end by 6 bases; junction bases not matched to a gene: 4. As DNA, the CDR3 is TGCAGTGCTGGACAGGGGGTCGGCGAGCAGTACTTC. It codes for CSAGQGVGEQYF.

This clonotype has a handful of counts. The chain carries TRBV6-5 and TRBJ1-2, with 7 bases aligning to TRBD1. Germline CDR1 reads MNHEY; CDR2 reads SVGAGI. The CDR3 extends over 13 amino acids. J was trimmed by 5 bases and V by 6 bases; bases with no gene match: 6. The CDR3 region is CASRDRISYGYTF. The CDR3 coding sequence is TGTGCCAGCAGGGACAGGATATCTTATGGCTACACCTTC.

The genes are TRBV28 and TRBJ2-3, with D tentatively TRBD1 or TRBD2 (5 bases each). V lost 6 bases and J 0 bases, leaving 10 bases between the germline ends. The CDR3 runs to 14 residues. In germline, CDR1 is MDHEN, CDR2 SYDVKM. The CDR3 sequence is CASRPGTSTDTQYF. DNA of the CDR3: TGTGCCAGCAGGCCCGGGACGAGCACAGATACGCAGTATTTT.

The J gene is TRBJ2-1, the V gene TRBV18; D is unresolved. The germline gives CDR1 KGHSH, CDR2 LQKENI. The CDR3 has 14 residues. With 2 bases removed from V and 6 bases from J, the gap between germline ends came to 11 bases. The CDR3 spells CASSPSLSGNEQFF. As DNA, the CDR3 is TGTGCCAGCTCACCATCACTCTCGGGCAATGAGCAGTTCTTC.

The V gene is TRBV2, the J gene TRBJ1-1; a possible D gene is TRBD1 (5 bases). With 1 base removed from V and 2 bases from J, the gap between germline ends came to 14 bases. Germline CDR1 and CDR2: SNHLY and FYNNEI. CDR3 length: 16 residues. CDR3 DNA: TGTGCCAGCAGTGAAGGGTTGGGGCGGAGTAACACTGAAGCTTTCTTT. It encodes CASSEGLGRSNTEAFF.

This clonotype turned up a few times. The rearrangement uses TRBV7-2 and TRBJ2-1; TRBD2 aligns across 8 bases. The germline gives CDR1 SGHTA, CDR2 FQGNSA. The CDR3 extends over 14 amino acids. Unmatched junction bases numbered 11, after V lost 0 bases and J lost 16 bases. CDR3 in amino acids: CASSLASGSGSLFF. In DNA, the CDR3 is TGTGCCAGCAGCTTAGCGTCGGGGAGCGGGAGTTTATTCTTC.

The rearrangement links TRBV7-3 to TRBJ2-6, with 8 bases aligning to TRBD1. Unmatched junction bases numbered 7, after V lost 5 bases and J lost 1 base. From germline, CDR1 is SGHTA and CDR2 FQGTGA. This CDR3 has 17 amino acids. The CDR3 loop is CASSPMTGVSGANVLTF. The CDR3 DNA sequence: TGTGCCAGCAGCCCGATGACAGGGGTGTCTGGGGCCAACGTCCTGACTTTC.

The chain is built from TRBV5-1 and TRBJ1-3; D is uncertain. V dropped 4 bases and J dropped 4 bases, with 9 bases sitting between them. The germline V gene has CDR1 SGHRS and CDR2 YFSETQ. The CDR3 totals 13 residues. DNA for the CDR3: TGCGCCAGCAGCCCCCAACAGGGAAACACCATATATTTT. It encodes CASSPQQGNTIYF.

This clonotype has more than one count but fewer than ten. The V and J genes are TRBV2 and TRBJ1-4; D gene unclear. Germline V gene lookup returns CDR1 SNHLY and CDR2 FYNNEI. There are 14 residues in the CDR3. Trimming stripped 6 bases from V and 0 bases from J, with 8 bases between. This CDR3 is CASRQFATNEKLFF. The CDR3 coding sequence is TGTGCCAGCAGACAATTTGCAACTAATGAAAAACTGTTTTTT.

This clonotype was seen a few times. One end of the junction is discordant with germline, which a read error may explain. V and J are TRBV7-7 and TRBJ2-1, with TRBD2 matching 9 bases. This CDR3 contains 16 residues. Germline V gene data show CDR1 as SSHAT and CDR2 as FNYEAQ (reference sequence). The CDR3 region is CASSDTTLAGANEQFF. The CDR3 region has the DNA TGTGCTAGCAGCGATACTACGTTAGCGGGGGCCAATGAGCAGTTCTTC.

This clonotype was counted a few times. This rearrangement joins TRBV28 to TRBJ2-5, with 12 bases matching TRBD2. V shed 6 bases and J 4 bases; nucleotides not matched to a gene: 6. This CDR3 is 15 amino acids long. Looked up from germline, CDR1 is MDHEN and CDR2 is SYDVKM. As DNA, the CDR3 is TGTGCCAGCAGCGCCCCGGGACTAGCGGGAGAGACCCAGTACTTC. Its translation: CASSAPGLAGETQYF.

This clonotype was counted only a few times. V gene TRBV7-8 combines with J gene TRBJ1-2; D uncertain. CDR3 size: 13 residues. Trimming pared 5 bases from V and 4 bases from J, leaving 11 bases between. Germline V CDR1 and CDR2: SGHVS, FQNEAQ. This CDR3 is CASSEDTAYGYTF. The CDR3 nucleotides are TGTGCCAGCAGCGAAGATACAGCCTATGGCTACACCTTC.

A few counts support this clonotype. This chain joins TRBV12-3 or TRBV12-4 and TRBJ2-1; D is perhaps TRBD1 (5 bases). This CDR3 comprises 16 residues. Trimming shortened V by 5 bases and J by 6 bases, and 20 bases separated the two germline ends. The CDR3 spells CASSPIRSQASNEQFF. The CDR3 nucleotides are TGTGCCAGCAGTCCAATCCGGTCACAGGCCTCCAATGAGCAGTTCTTC.